These 23 T cell receptor beta chains came from one sample sequenced in a study of beta chain features in type 1 diabetes. Since all of the isolated RNA was reverse transcribed, expressed TCRB transcripts were what got sequenced. Only in-frame clones appear in the TCRdb table, and some are missing; sequencing was by immunoSEQ multiplex PCR. The sample shows about 330,000 clones, 11% of them seen only once. Specimen: naive CD4+ T cells from blood. The receptors originated from a woman in her 30s in good health.

The chain is built from TRBV27 and TRBJ1-1, with no clear D. CDR1 MNHEY and CDR2 SMNVEV come from the germline V gene (reference sequence). The CDR3 length is 13 residues. Trimming left V 5 bases short and J 1 base short, with 8 bases between. In DNA, the CDR3 is TGTGCCAGCAGTGTCCGACAGAACACTGAAGCTTTCTTT. Residues: CASSVRQNTEAFF.

The chain links TRBV6-5 to TRBJ2-7; 11 bases agree with TRBD1. V was clipped by 5 bases and J by 3 bases; unmatched bases: 3. The germline gives CDR1 MNHEY, CDR2 SVGAGI. This CDR3 is 14 amino acids long. For the CDR3, the DNA is TGTGCCAGCAGTGTGGGACAGGGGGGCTACGAGCAGTACTTC. It yields the protein CASSVGQGGYEQYF.

This clone was seen a handful of times. The chain has TRBV7-9 and TRBJ2-2; possible D gene TRBD2, 6 bases. The CDR3 has 13 amino acids. The germline V gene has CDR1 SEHNR and CDR2 FQNEAQ (reference sequence). Trimming stripped 1 base from V and 6 bases from J, with 6 bases between. The CDR3 DNA reads as TGTGCCAGCAGCTTAGAGCGGGCCGGGGAGCTGTTTTTT. It codes for CASSLERAGELFF.

This chain links TRBV10-3 with TRBJ2-7; D remains ambiguous. V lost 0 bases, J lost 3 bases, and 12 bases lay in between. The CDR3 sequence is 15 residues long. CDR1 ENHRY and CDR2 SYGVKD come from the germline V gene. This chain's CDR3 is CAISESTETVYEQYF. The CDR3 DNA follows: TGTGCCATCAGTGAGTCAACAGAGACCGTCTACGAGCAGTACTTC.

This clone was counted between two and nine times. In the same sample, other DNA sequences code for this CDR3. This chain links TRBV30 with TRBJ1-5; 7 bases are shared with TRBD1. CDR3 length: 13 amino acids. CDR1 GTSNPN and CDR2 SVGIG come from the germline V gene (reference sequence). Losses at the gene ends were 2 bases for V and 5 bases for J; bases not matched to a gene: 3. DNA for the CDR3: TGTGCCTGGAGTTCAGGGGGATATCAGCCCCAGCATTTT. This encodes CAWSSGGYQPQHF.

The chain links TRBV19 to TRBJ2-1; D remains unclear. The germline gives CDR1 LNHDA, CDR2 SQIVND (reference sequence). V lost 6 bases and J lost 5, with 11 bases in between. The length of the CDR3 is 13 residues. The CDR3 is CASRTTRDNEQFF. The CDR3 nucleotides are TGTGCCAGTAGGACCACCCGGGACAATGAGCAGTTCTTC.

The genes are TRBV7-8 and TRBJ2-1; 10 bases are shared with TRBD2. V trimming: 0 bases; J trimming: 8 bases; junction bases outside the gene matches: 7. CDR3 length: 16 residues. Germline V gene data show CDR1 as SGHVS and CDR2 as FQNEAQ. CDR3 region: CASSLASLAGVYEQFF. In nucleotides, the CDR3 is TGTGCCAGCAGCTTAGCGTCGCTAGCGGGGGTATATGAGCAGTTCTTC.

This clone appeared a few times. The chain combines TRBV6-5 with TRBJ1-2; 7 bases map to TRBD1. CDR1 MNHEY and CDR2 SVGAGI come from the germline V gene. The CDR3 loop spans 14 amino acids. Trimming took 6 bases from V and 6 from J; bases not matched to a gene: 10. The CDR3 loop reads CASSTTGQVDGYTF. As DNA, the CDR3 is TGTGCCAGCAGCACCACCGGACAGGTAGATGGCTACACCTTC.

As regards this clone: The identical CDR3 is also encoded by other nucleotide sequences in the sample. This chain connects TRBV6-5 to TRBJ2-7; possibly TRBD2 for D (6 bases). Germline values: CDR1 MNHEY, CDR2 SVGAGI. This CDR3 is built from 15 residues. V was cut by 0 bases and J by 2 bases, with 11 bases left in between. CDR3 nucleotides: TGTGCCAGCAGTTACTCGACTAGTACGGCCTACGAGCAGTACTTC. The encoded protein is CASSYSTSTAYEQYF.

This clone was counted only a few times. The chain couples TRBV27 to TRBJ2-5, with 16 nucleotides matching TRBD2. The V segment lost 6 bases and the J segment 5 bases; nucleotides outside the gene matches: 6. Per germline, CDR1 MNHEY and CDR2 SMNVEV (reference sequence). This CDR3 is 16 amino acids long. CDR3 in amino acids: CASRGLAGGRGETQYF. The DNA for the CDR3 is TGTGCCAGCAGGGGACTAGCGGGAGGGCGAGGGGAGACCCAGTACTTC.

This clone was observed a few times. The rearrangement uses TRBV28 and TRBJ2-7; 7 positions match TRBD1. Germline loops: CDR1 MDHEN, CDR2 SYDVKM. CDR3 size: 13 residues. After removal of 5 bases from V and 6 bases from J, the junction contained 7 bases not matched to a gene. The CDR3 loop is CASSTPTGIEQYF. Written as DNA, the CDR3 is TGTGCCAGCAGTACCCCGACAGGGATCGAGCAGTACTTC.

CDR3 protein: CASSSSLAGGLYNEQFF. The CDR3, as DNA: TGTGCCAGCTCATCTTCGCTAGCGGGAGGCCTGTACAATGAGCAGTTCTTC. The chain couples TRBV18 to TRBJ2-1; 11 nucleotides line up with TRBD2. The V segment lost 5 bases and the J segment 4 bases; nucleotides outside the gene matches: 10. Per germline, CDR1 KGHSH and CDR2 LQKENI. The CDR3 has 17 residues.

The sample holds a few counts of this clone. The CDR3 loop is CASSPIGLGAYEQYF. The CDR3 coding sequence is TGCGCCAGCAGCCCGATCGGACTAGGGGCCTACGAGCAGTACTTC. The chain couples TRBV5-1 to TRBJ2-7; 7 nucleotides match TRBD2. Germline V CDR1 and CDR2: SGHRS, YFSETQ. Trimming at V came to 4 bases and at J to 2 bases, leaving 9 bases not matched to a gene. The CDR3 spans 15 residues.

This clone has more than one count but fewer than ten. The chain is built from TRBV5-1 and TRBJ2-3, with D possibly matching TRBD2 (5 bases). CDR3 length: 16 residues. V lost 9 bases and J lost 0, with 20 bases in between. Germline CDR1 SGHRS, CDR2 YFSETQ. CDR3 nucleotide sequence: TGCGCCACCCGGACTGGTTCCTTACTGAGCACAGATACGCAGTATTTT. This gives the protein CATRTGSLLSTDTQYF.

This clone has just a few counts. The chain is built from TRBV7-2 and TRBJ2-1, with TRBD1 matching over 8 bases. Unmatched junction bases numbered 13, after V lost 5 bases and J lost 7 bases. Germline CDR1 is SGHTA and CDR2 is FQGNSA. The CDR3 loop spans 16 amino acids. As DNA, the CDR3 is TGTGCCAGCAGCGAGTTCGGACAGGGCTGGGGGAATGAGCAGTTCTTC. Translation: CASSEFGQGWGNEQFF.

The sample holds many counts of this clone. V gene TRBV2 combines with J gene TRBJ2-1; 7 nucleotides agree with TRBD1. This CDR3 contains 12 residues. Losses at the gene ends were 4 bases for V and 7 bases for J; bases not matched to a gene: 1. Per the germline V gene, CDR1 is SNHLY and CDR2 is FYNNEI. CDR3 loop: CASSAGGNEQFF. The CDR3 DNA sequence: TGTGCCAGCAGTGCAGGGGGAAATGAGCAGTTCTTC.

The J gene is TRBJ1-1, the V gene TRBV11-2; weak D call: TRBD1 (5 bases). The CDR3 consists of 15 residues. The V and J ends lost 1 base and 2 bases respectively, with 11 bases between them. Germline CDR1 is SGHAT and CDR2 is FQNNGV. CDR3 in DNA: TGTGCCAGCAGCTTAGGGACACGGAGAAACACTGAAGCTTTCTTT. Its protein product is CASSLGTRRNTEAFF.

This clone has a handful of counts. This rearrangement joins TRBV18 to TRBJ2-7; TRBD1 agrees at 10 bases. The V gene's germline CDR1 is KGHSH and CDR2 LQKENI. CDR3 length: 15 residues. The V and J ends lost 2 bases and 7 bases, in that order; junction bases with no gene match: 8. For the CDR3, the DNA is TGTGCCAGCTCACCATCAGCGGACAGGGGGAGTGAGCAGTACTTC. Its protein is CASSPSADRGSEQYF.

This clone occurred a few times. The rearrangement joins TRBV7-2 to TRBJ2-7, with D maybe TRBD2 (6 bases). The V and J ends lost 2 bases and 6 bases respectively, with 11 bases between them. The CDR3 is 13 residues long. From germline, CDR1 is SGHTA and CDR2 FQGNSA. The CDR3 DNA sequence: TGTGCCAGCAGCTTACTAGCGATCGGCGAGCAGTACTTC. It yields the protein CASSLLAIGEQYF.

This chain uses TRBV29-1 with TRBJ2-1; TRBD1 agrees at 10 bases. Germline loops: CDR1 SQVTM, CDR2 ANQGSEA. CDR3 length: 13 amino acids. The V gene end was trimmed by 5 bases and the J gene end by 4 bases; junction bases not matched to a gene: 2. CDR3 sequence reads: CSVRQGAYNEQFF. The CDR3 DNA follows: TGCAGCGTTAGACAGGGGGCGTACAATGAGCAGTTCTTC.

This clone was detected only a few times. The chain employs TRBV11-1 and TRBJ2-2; D may be TRBD1 (5 bases). The CDR3 has 15 amino acids. CDR1 is SGHAT and CDR2 is FQDESV in the germline V gene (reference sequence). The V gene lost 1 base and the J gene lost 2 bases, with 8 bases spanning the gap. CDR3 amino acids: CASSLGQTNTGELFF. The CDR3 nucleotides read TGTGCCAGCAGCTTAGGACAGACAAACACCGGGGAGCTGTTTTTT.

In this sample, this clone turned up a few times. The chain employs TRBV30 and TRBJ1-1; D might be TRBD1 (5 bases). With 0 bases removed from V and 11 bases from J, the gap between germline ends came to 19 bases. The CDR3 is 14 amino acids. Germline CDR1 and CDR2: GTSNPN and SVGIG (reference sequence). DNA of the CDR3: TGTGCCTGGAGTGTAATAAGTGGGGCACATGGGGCTTTCTTT. It yields the protein CAWSVISGAHGAFF.

This rearrangement joins TRBV7-2 to TRBJ2-1, with 9 nucleotides matching TRBD1. Per the germline V gene, CDR1 is SGHTA and CDR2 is FQGNSA. V lost 5 bases to trimming and J lost 3 bases; unmatched junction nucleotides: 11. The CDR3 length is 17 residues. CDR3 amino acids: CASSPGRGTGIYNEQFF. As DNA, the CDR3 is TGTGCCAGCAGCCCCGGTCGGGGGACAGGGATCTACAATGAGCAGTTCTTC. Variable domain in full (rest from reference TRBV7-2 and TRBJ2-1): GAGVSQSPSNKVTEKGKDVELRCDPISGHTALYWYRQSLGQGLEFLIYFQGNSAPDKSGLPSDRFSAERTGGSVSTLTIQRTQQEDSAVYLCASSPGRGTGIYNEQFFGPGTRLTVL.